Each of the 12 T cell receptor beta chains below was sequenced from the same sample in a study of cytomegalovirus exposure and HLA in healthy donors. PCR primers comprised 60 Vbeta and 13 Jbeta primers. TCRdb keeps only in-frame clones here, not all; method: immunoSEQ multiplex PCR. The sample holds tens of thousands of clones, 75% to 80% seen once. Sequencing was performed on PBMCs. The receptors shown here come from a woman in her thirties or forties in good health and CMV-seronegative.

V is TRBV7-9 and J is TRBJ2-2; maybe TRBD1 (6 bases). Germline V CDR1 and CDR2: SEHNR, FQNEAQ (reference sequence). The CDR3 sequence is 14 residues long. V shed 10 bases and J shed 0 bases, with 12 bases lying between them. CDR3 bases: TGTGCCACCGGACAGAAAGCGAACACCGGGGAGCTGTTTTTT. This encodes CATGQKANTGELFF.

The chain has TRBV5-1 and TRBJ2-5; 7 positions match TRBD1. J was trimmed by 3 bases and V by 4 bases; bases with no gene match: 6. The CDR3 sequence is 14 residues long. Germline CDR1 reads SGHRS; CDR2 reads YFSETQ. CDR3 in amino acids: CASSLHRGEETQYF. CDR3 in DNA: TGCGCCAGCAGCCTCCACAGGGGTGAAGAGACCCAGTACTTC.

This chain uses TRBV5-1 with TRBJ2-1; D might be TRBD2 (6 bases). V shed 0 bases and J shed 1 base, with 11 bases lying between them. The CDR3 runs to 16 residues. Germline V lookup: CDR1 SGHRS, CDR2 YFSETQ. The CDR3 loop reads CASSLGGTPSYNEQFF. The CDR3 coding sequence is TGCGCCAGCAGCTTGGGCGGGACGCCATCCTACAATGAGCAGTTCTTC.

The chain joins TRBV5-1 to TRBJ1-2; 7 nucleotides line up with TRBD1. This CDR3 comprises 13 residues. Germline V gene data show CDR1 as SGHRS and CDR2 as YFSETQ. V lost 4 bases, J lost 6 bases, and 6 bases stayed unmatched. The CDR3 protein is CASSLRQGDGYTF. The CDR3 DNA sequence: TGCGCCAGCAGCCTCCGACAGGGAGATGGCTACACCTTC.

The CDR3 sequence is CASSQSRRDLLCTEAFF. The CDR3 bases are TGCGCCAGCAGTCAATCGAGGCGGGATCTTCTATGCACTGAAGCTTTCTTT. J is TRBJ1-1 and V is TRBV23-1, with D unresolved. TRBV23-1 is assigned to the ORF class and has an uncertain function. The V and J ends lost 0 bases and 4 bases respectively, with 18 bases between them. The CDR3 has 17 amino acids.

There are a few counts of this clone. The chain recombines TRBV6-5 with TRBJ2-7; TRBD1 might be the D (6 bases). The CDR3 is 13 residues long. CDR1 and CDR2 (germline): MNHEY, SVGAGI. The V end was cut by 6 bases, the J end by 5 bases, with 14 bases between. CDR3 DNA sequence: TGTGCCAGCAGATTTACAGGGAACAACGAGCAGTACTTC. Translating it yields CASRFTGNNEQYF.

CDR3: CASSLSSGGWRDEQYF. The CDR3 bases are TGTGCCAGCAGCTTAAGTAGCGGGGGGTGGCGAGACGAGCAGTACTTC. This chain links TRBV7-2 with TRBJ2-7, with 10 bases identical to TRBD2. Trimming removed 2 bases from V and 5 bases from J; junction bases left unmatched: 9. This CDR3 region has 16 residues. The V gene's germline CDR1 is SGHTA and CDR2 FQGNSA.

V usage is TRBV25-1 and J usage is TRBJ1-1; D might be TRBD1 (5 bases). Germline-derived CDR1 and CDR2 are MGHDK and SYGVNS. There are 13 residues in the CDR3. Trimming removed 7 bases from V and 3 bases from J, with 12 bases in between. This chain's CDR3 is CASTISRDTEAFF. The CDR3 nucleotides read TGTGCCAGCACTATAAGCAGGGACACTGAAGCTTTCTTT.

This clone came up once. The CDR3 loop reads CASSLLGQGELSEKLFF. In nucleotides, the CDR3 is TGTGCCAGCAGCCTCCTCGGACAGGGGGAATTGTCTGAAAAACTGTTTTTT. The J gene is TRBJ1-4, the V gene TRBV27, with 10 nucleotides matching TRBD1. CDR1 MNHEY and CDR2 SMNVEV come from the germline V gene (reference sequence). This CDR3 has 17 amino acids. The V gene end was trimmed by 6 bases and the J gene end by 7 bases; junction bases not matched to a gene: 14.

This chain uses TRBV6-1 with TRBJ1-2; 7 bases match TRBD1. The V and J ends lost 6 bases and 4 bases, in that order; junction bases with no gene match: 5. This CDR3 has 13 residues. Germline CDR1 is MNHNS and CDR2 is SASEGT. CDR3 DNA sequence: TGTGCCAGCAGAGACAGGGACACCTATGGCTACACCTTC. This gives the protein CASRDRDTYGYTF.

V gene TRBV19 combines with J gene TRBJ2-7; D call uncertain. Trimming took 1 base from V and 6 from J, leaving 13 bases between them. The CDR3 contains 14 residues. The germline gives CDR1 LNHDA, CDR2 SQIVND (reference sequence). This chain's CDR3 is CASSIVAGNLEQYF. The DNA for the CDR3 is TGTGCCAGTAGTATAGTGGCAGGCAACCTCGAGCAGTACTTC.

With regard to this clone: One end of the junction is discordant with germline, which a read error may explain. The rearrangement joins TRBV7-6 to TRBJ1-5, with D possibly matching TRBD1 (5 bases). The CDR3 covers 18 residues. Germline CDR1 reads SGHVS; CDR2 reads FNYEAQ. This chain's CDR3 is CASSLGGRSGYSNQPQNF. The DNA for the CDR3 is TGTGCCAGCAGCTTAGGGGGCAGGTCGGGCTATAGCAATCAGCCCCAGAATTTT.